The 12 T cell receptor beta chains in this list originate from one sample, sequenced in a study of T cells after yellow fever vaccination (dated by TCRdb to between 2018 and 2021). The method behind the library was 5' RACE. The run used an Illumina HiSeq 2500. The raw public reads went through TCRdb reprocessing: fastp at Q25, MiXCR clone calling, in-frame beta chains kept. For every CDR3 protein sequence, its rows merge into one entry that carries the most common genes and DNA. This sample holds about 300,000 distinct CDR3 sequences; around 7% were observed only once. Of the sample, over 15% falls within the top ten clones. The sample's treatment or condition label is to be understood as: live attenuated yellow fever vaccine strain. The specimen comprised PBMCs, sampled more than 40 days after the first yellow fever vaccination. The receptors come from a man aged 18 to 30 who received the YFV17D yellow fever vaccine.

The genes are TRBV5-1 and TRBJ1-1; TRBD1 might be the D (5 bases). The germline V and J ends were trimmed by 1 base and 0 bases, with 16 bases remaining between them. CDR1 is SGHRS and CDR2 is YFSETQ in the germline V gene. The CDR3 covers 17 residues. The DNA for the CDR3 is TGCGCCAGCAGCTTGATAGGGCTCGGGGCCATGAACACTGAAGCTTTCTTT. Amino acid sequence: CASSLIGLGAMNTEAFF.

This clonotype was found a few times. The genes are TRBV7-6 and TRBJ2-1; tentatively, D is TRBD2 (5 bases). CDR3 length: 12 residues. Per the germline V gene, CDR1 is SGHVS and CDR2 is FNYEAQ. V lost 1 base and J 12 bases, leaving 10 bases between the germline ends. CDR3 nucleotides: TGTGCCAGCAGCTTAGAAGGACTCACGCAGTTCTTC. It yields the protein CASSLEGLTQFF. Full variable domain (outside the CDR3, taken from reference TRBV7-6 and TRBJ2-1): GAGVSQSPRYKVTKRGQDVALRCDPISGHVSLYWYRQALGQGPEFLTYFNYEAQQDKSGLPNDRFSAERPEGSISTLTIQRTEQRDSAMYRCASSLEGLTQFFGPGTRLTVL.

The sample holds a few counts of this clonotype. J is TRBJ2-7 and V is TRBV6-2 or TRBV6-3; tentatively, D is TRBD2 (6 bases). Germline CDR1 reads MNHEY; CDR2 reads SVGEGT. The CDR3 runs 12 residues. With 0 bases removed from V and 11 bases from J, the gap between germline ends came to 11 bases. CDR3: CASSYSESGEYV. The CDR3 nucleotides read TGTGCCAGCAGTTACTCGGAGTCGGGGGAGTACGTC.

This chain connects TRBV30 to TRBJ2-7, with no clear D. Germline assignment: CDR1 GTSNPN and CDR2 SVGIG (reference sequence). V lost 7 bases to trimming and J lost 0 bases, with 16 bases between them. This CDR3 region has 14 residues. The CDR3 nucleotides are TGTGCCTATTCCAGCAGCAGCCCCTCCTACGAGCAGTACTTC. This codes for CAYSSSSPSYEQYF.

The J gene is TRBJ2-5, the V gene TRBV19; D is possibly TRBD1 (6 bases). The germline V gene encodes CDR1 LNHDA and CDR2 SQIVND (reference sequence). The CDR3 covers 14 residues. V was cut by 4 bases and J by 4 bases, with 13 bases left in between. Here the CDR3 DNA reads TGTGCCAGTAGTACCCTTGGACAGATAGAGACCCAGTACTTC. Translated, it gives CASSTLGQIETQYF.

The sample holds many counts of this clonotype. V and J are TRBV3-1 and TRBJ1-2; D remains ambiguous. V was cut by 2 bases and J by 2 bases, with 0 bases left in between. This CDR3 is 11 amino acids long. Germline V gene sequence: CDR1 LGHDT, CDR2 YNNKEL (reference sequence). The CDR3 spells CASSQNYGYTF. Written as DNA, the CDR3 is TGTGCCAGCAGCCAAAACTATGGCTACACCTTC. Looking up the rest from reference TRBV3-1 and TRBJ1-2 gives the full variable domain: DTAVSQTPKYLVTQMGNDKSIKCEQNLGHDTMYWYKQDSKKFLKIMFSYNNKELIINETVPNRFSPKSPDKAHLNLHINSLELGDSAVYFCASSQNYGYTFGSGTRLTVV.

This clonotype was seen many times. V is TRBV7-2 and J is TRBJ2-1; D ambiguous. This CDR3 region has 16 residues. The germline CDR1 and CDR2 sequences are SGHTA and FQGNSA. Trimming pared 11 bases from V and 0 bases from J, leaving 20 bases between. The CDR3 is CASGTLGLSSYNEQFF. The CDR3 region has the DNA TGTGCCTCCGGTACCTTGGGCCTGAGCTCCTACAATGAGCAGTTCTTC.

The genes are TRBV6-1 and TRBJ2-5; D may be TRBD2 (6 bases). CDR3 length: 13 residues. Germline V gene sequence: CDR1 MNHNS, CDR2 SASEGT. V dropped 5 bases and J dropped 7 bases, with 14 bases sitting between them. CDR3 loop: CASSLWDSGTQYF. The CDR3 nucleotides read TGTGCCAGCAGTCTTTGGGACTCGGGGACCCAGTACTTC.

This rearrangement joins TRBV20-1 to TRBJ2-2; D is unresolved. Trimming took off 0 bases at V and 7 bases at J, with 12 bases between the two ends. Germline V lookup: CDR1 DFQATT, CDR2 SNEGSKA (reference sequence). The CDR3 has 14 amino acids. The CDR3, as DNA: TGCAGTGCTAGAGATCCCAGGTCCGTCGGGGAGCTGTTTTTT. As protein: CSARDPRSVGELFF.

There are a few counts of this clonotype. The CDR3 bases are TGTGCCAGCACCCAGACCCCAGGGGGTTCCTCCACAGATACGCAGTATTTT. Protein: CASTQTPGGSSTDTQYF. V is TRBV7-9 and J is TRBJ2-3; 7 bases agree with TRBD1. The CDR3 has 17 residues. The V gene end was trimmed by 7 bases and the J gene end by 2 bases; junction bases not matched to a gene: 15. Germline V gene lookup returns CDR1 SEHNR and CDR2 FQNEAQ (reference sequence).

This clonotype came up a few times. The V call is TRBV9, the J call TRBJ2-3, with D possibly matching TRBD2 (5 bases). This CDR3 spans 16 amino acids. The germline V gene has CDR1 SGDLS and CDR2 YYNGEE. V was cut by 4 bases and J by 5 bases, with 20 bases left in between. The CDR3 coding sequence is TGTGCCAGCAGCCCCCACTCGGCGGTCCGGGGAGATACGCAGTATTTT. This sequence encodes CASSPHSAVRGDTQYF.

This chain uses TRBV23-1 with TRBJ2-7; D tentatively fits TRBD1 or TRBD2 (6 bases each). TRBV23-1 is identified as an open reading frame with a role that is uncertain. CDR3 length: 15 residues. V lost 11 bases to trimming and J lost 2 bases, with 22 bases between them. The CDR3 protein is CAHGWGAHQTYEQYF. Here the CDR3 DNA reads TGCGCCCACGGTTGGGGGGCCCATCAAACCTACGAGCAGTACTTC.